The 22 T cell receptor beta chains presented below share a single source sample, sequenced in a study of blood T cells in healthy people across ages. A sample-barcoded 5' primer and a J-beta primer mix were used in a second PCR of about 7 to 12 cycles. MiXCR, applied by TCRdb to the 5' RACE reads, yields one record per CDR3 protein. The table lists 650,000 to 1,000,000 distinct CDR3 sequences, under 40% of them singletons. The sample consisted of blood. The receptors shown here come from a man aged 18 to 29 in good health.

This clonotype showed up just a few times. The chain joins TRBV7-2 to TRBJ2-6, with a tentative D call TRBD2 (5 bases). Germline CDR1 is SGHTA and CDR2 is FQGNSA. Deletions cut 5 bases from V and 4 bases from J, with 9 bases between. CDR3 length: 14 residues. CDR3 loop: CASSPPGGANVLTF. In DNA, the CDR3 is TGTGCCAGCAGCCCACCGGGAGGGGCCAACGTCCTGACTTTC.

V gene TRBV9 combines with J gene TRBJ2-1; D is possibly TRBD1 (6 bases). CDR1 is SGDLS, CDR2 YYNGEE, per germline. The CDR3 runs 14 residues. V lost 0 bases and J 14 bases, leaving 18 bases between the germline ends. The CDR3 spells CASSVAPSGAAEFF. The CDR3 coding sequence is TGTGCCAGCAGCGTAGCCCCCTCAGGGGCTGCGGAGTTCTTC.

The chain joins TRBV18 to TRBJ2-3; a possible D gene is TRBD1 (6 bases). The CDR3 is made up of 15 amino acids. Germline V gene sequence: CDR1 KGHSH, CDR2 LQKENI. V lost 2 bases and J lost 12, with 21 bases in between. The DNA for the CDR3 is TGTGCCAGCTCACCAACCCTCTCGACTGTGGGGGCACAGTATTTT. Translation: CASSPTLSTVGAQYF. The entire variable domain, with the rest obtained from reference TRBV18 and TRBJ2-3, is as follows: NAGVMQNPRHLVRRRGQEARLRCSPMKGHSHVYWYRQLPEEGLKFMVYLQKENIIDESGMPKERFSAEFPKEGPSILRIQQVVRGDSAAYFCASSPTLSTVGAQYFGPGTRLTVL.

This clonotype was observed a handful of times. CDR3 sequence reads: CASRGGTYNEQYF. The CDR3 coding sequence is TGTGCCTCCCGTGGGGGAACCTACAATGAGCAGTACTTC. V gene TRBV19 combines with J gene TRBJ2-7; D tentatively fits TRBD1 or TRBD2 (5 bases each). Germline CDR1 and CDR2: LNHDA and SQIVND (reference sequence). This CDR3 is built from 13 residues. V lost 11 bases and J 7 bases, leaving 21 bases between the germline ends.

This chain uses TRBV15 with TRBJ1-3; possibly TRBD1 for D (6 bases). Trimming took 4 bases from V and 3 from J, leaving 10 bases between them. The CDR3 spans 14 residues. Germline V gene lookup returns CDR1 LNHNV and CDR2 YYDKDF (reference sequence). CDR3 nucleotide sequence: TGTGCCACCAGCACCAGGGGACTTGGAAACACCATATATTTT. This sequence encodes CATSTRGLGNTIYF.

This clonotype occurred a few times. The rearrangement joins TRBV11-2 to TRBJ2-7; 11 nucleotides line up with TRBD2. CDR3 length: 22 residues. Germline values: CDR1 SGHAT, CDR2 FQNNGV. Trimming took 5 bases from V and 2 from J; bases not matched to a gene: 26. CDR3 nucleotides: TGTGCCAGCAGCGCCCGACAGCCTGGGACTAGCGGCAACTTTCGGGGTCCCTACGAGCAGTACTTC. Amino acid sequence: CASSARQPGTSGNFRGPYEQYF.

The chain employs TRBV19 and TRBJ2-1; 8 bases are shared with TRBD2. The CDR3 runs to 14 residues. V trimming: 4 bases; J trimming: 15 bases; junction bases outside the gene matches: 14. Germline V gene sequence: CDR1 LNHDA, CDR2 SQIVND (reference sequence). The CDR3 protein is CASSTGTRSGRGFF. For the CDR3, the DNA is TGTGCCAGTAGTACGGGGACTAGGAGCGGTAGGGGGTTCTTC.

The V and J genes are TRBV5-1 and TRBJ1-5, with D perhaps matching TRBD1 (6 bases). Looked up from germline, CDR1 is SGHRS and CDR2 is YFSETQ. The CDR3 contains 15 residues. V was shortened by 0 bases and J by 7 bases, with 14 bases between the two germline ends. CDR3 in amino acids: CASSLGGRGGQPQHF. The CDR3 region has the DNA TGCGCCAGCAGCTTGGGTGGTAGGGGGGGCCAGCCCCAGCATTTT.

In the case of this clonotype: This could be a read error, since a much larger clone is one nucleotide away. The rearrangement uses TRBV4-1 and TRBJ1-5; D is undetermined. Germline V gene sequence: CDR1 MGHRA, CDR2 YSYEKL. The CDR3 spans 14 residues. The CDR3 loop reads CAGSDRGKNQPQHF. CDR3 sequence (DNA): TGCGCCGGCAGCGATCGGGGAAAGAATCAGCCCCAGCATTTT.

There are a few counts of this clonotype. The CDR3 protein is CASSRRTAYEQYF. In nucleotides, the CDR3 is TGTGCCAGCAGCCGCCGGACAGCGTACGAGCAGTACTTC. This chain links TRBV12-3 or TRBV12-4 with TRBJ2-7, with D possibly matching TRBD1 (6 bases). Between the trimmed V and J ends, which lost 6 bases and 4 bases, there was a span of 13 bases. This CDR3 region has 13 residues.

This clonotype was picked up a small number of times. J is TRBJ2-5 and V is TRBV7-3; 12 bases agree with TRBD2. CDR3 length: 16 residues. Unmatched junction bases numbered 10, after V lost 0 bases and J lost 11 bases. Germline V gives CDR1 SGHTA, CDR2 FQGTGA. The CDR3 DNA reads TGTGCCAGCAGCTTAACCCTAGCGGGGGGGTCAAATGAGCAGTACTTC. Translated: CASSLTLAGGSNEQYF.

V usage is TRBV18 and J usage is TRBJ2-1; D uncertain. This CDR3 spans 13 amino acids. The germline V and J ends were trimmed by 6 bases and 9 bases, with 15 bases remaining between them. Germline loops: CDR1 KGHSH, CDR2 LQKENI. The CDR3 DNA follows: TGTGCCAGCTCCAGCCGCCGCCACGGTGAGCAGTTCTTC. This gives the protein CASSSRRHGEQFF.

V is TRBV7-2 and J is TRBJ2-3, with D maybe TRBD1 (6 bases). CDR1 SGHTA and CDR2 FQGNSA come from the germline V gene. The CDR3 totals 14 residues. The V and J ends lost 3 bases and 5 bases respectively, with 12 bases between them. CDR3 coding DNA: TGTGCCAGCAGCTTTAACAGGGCTGGAGATACGCAGTATTTT. It translates to CASSFNRAGDTQYF.

This clonotype was detected many times. The chain recombines TRBV12-3 or TRBV12-4 with TRBJ1-2, with TRBD1 matching over 11 bases. This CDR3 has 14 amino acids. V shed 4 bases, J shed 8 bases, and the junction held 6 bases outside the gene matches. The CDR3 loop is CASSSDRGLGGYTF. The CDR3 nucleotides are TGTGCCAGCAGTTCGGACAGGGGGCTTGGGGGCTACACCTTC.

This clonotype was detected only once. The chain carries TRBV3-1 and TRBJ2-5, with 7 positions matching TRBD2. Germline assignment: CDR1 LGHDT and CDR2 YNNKEL (reference sequence). The CDR3 is 16 residues long. Trimming at V came to 0 bases and at J to 2 bases, leaving 6 bases not matched to a gene. The DNA for the CDR3 is TGTGCCAGCAGCCAAGAACTGGCGGGACTACAAGAGACCCAGTACTTC. This translates into CASSQELAGLQETQYF.

This rearrangement joins TRBV7-9 to TRBJ2-7; TRBD2 matches at 7 bases. Germline CDR1 SEHNR, CDR2 FQNEAQ (reference sequence). The CDR3 runs to 15 residues. V trimming: 3 bases; J trimming: 7 bases; junction bases outside the gene matches: 12. The CDR3 protein is CASSFGASGNNEQYF. The CDR3 coding sequence is TGTGCCAGCAGCTTTGGGGCTAGCGGTAACAATGAGCAGTACTTC. Full variable domain (missing parts from reference TRBV7-9 and TRBJ2-7): DTGVSQNPRHKITKRGQNVTFRCDPISEHNRLYWYRQTLGQGPEFLTYFQNEAQLEKSRLLSDRFSAERPKGSFSTLEIQRTEQGDSAMYLCASSFGASGNNEQYFGPGTRLTVT.

In the case of this clonotype: One end of the junction does not line up with germline, which may come from a read error. V gene TRBV6-5 combines with J gene TRBJ1-1, with D perhaps matching TRBD1 (6 bases). Germline V gene lookup returns CDR1 MNHEY and CDR2 SVGAGI. The CDR3 loop spans 16 amino acids. CDR3 nucleotides: TGTGCCAGCAGTTACTCGATCGGGGGACGGGACACTAAAGCTTTCTTT. The encoded protein is CASSYSIGGRDTKAFF.

Remarks on this clonotype: Given a much more abundant clone one base away, this may be a read error. The chain links TRBV20-1 to TRBJ2-1; 7 nucleotides line up with TRBD1. CDR1 is DFQATT, CDR2 SNEGSKA, per germline (reference sequence). V gave up 2 bases and J gave up 7 bases; unmatched junction bases: 11. This CDR3 is 15 amino acids long. The CDR3, as DNA: TGCAGTGCTAGAATCGGGGACAGTACAATGAATGAGCAGTTCTTC. Amino acid sequence: CSARIGDSTMNEQFF.

Worth noting for this clonotype: Possible read error: a much larger clone is one base away. This chain connects TRBV2 to TRBJ2-7; no clear D gene. Germline CDR1 reads SNHLY; CDR2 reads FYNNEI. CDR3 length: 13 residues. Trimming cost V 9 bases and J 1 base, with 13 bases left between them. The CDR3 DNA sequence: TGTGCCAGTGCTCCGGGCCTTTCCTACGAGCAGTACTTC. Its translation: CASAPGLSYEQYF. The full variable domain, its missing parts supplied by reference TRBV2 and TRBJ2-7, is EPEVTQTPSHQVTQMGQEVILRCVPISNHLYFYWYRQILGQKVEFLVSFYNNEISEKSEIFDDQFSVERPDGSNFTLKIRSTKLEDSAMYFCASAPGLSYEQYFGPGTRLTVT.

V is TRBV4-2 and J is TRBJ2-5; 13 bases are shared with TRBD2. V was clipped by 0 bases and J by 2 bases; unmatched bases: 3. Germline V gene data show CDR1 as LGHNA and CDR2 as YNFKEQ. The CDR3 is 17 residues long. The CDR3 nucleotides read TGTGCCAGCAGCCAAGAACTAGCGGGAGGGATGCAAGAGACCCAGTACTTC. It specifies CASSQELAGGMQETQYF.

The rearrangement links TRBV12-3 or TRBV12-4 to TRBJ2-7; 7 nucleotides align to TRBD2. Losses at the gene ends were 4 bases for V and 7 bases for J; bases not matched to a gene: 10. The CDR3 extends over 14 amino acids. The CDR3 loop reads CASSSGTTYNEQYF. CDR3 nucleotide sequence: TGTGCCAGCAGTTCCGGGACTACCTACAATGAGCAGTACTTC.

This clonotype was picked up one time. At one of its ends the junction is not consistent with the germline gene, which may arise from a read error. The gene calls are TRBV7-3 and TRBJ1-2; the match to TRBD1 covers 7 bases. The germline V gene has CDR1 SGHTA and CDR2 FQGTGA. This CDR3 contains 16 residues. Here the CDR3 DNA reads TGTGCCAGCAGCTTAACCCCAGGGGGGGCTGGCTATGGCTGCACCTTC. It specifies CASSLTPGGAGYGCTF. Together with reference TRBV7-3 and TRBJ1-2, the CDR3 gives the full variable domain: GAGVSQTPSNKVTEKGKYVELRCDPISGHTALYWYRQSLGQGPEFLIYFQGTGAADDSGLPNDRFFAVRPEGSVSTLKIQRTERGDSAVYLCASSLTPGGAGYGCTFGSGTRLTVV.